This is a list of T cell receptor beta chains from one sample in a study of blood T cell repertoires in COVID-19. Repertoires were generated with immunoSEQ multiplex PCR, while TCRdb's copy carries only in-frame clones and drops some. The table shows roughly 67,000 clones, with approximately 85% occurring only once. Material for sequencing was peripheral blood. These receptors all come from a man aged 45-65 years with acute or convalescent COVID-19. The CDR3 runs from the conserved cysteine through the conserved F or W. A D gene is named only where the DNA matches it firmly. The size of a clone is reported for some rows only, either as once, few or many, or as a class for expanded clones.

V	size	D	J	CDR3	DNA
TRBV6-5	NA	TRBD2	TRBJ2-7	CASSYSWGGSSYEQYF	TGTGCCAGCAGTTACTCTTGGGGGGGGAGCTCCTACGAGCAGTACTTC
TRBV29-1	NA	NA	TRBJ2-5	CSGRRGSGQETQYF	TGCAGCGGACGCCGGGGTAGCGGCCAAGAGACCCAGTACTTC
TRBV18	NA	NA	TRBJ1-2	CASSSDQVFGGYTF	TGTGCCAGCTCATCTGACCAGGTCTTCGGTGGCTACACCTTC
TRBV12-5	NA	NA	TRBJ2-5	CASGSGIAPQTQYF	TGTGCTAGTGGTTCCGGGATAGCTCCTCAGACCCAGTACTTC
TRBV5-1	few	NA	TRBJ1-2	CASSLGTESGTGYTF	TGCGCCAGCAGCTTGGGGACAGAATCAGGTACAGGCTACACCTTC
TRBV4-2	NA	TRBD1	TRBJ1-4	CASSQAGQGNEKLFF	TGTGCCAGCAGCCAGGCGGGACAGGGTAATGAAAAACTGTTTTTT
TRBV6-5	NA	TRBD1	TRBJ1-1	CASSRDRAYTEAFF	TGTGCCAGCAGCCGAGACAGGGCCTACACTGAAGCTTTCTTT
TRBV20-1	NA	TRBD2	TRBJ2-2	CSASYGGNGELFF	TGCAGTGCTAGTTACGGGGGGAACGGGGAGCTGTTTTTT
TRBV5-1	NA	TRBD1	TRBJ2-7	CASSLGQGDEQYF	TGCGCCAGCAGCTTGGGACAGGGAGACGAGCAGTACTTC
TRBV6-5	NA	TRBD1	TRBJ1-1	CASSHSTGESTEAFF	TGTGCCAGCAGTCATTCGACAGGGGAGAGCACTGAAGCTTTCTTT
TRBV18	NA	TRBD1	TRBJ1-3	CASSPVGQGARNTIYF	TGTGCCAGCTCACCAGTAGGACAGGGGGCTCGAAACACCATATATTTT
TRBV19	NA	TRBD1	TRBJ1-3	CASSIPTGTGNTIYF	TGTGCCAGTAGTATCCCGACAGGGACGGGAAACACCATATATTTT
TRBV28	NA	TRBD1	TRBJ1-2	CASSRGTGGVNGYTF	TGTGCCAGCAGCCGAGGGACAGGGGGAGTAAATGGCTACACCTTC
TRBV10-3	NA	NA	TRBJ1-2	CAISDTKGTLTYGYTF	TGTGCCATCAGTGACACAAAAGGGACTTTAACCTATGGCTACACCTTC
TRBV5-4	once	NA	TRBJ2-7	CASSSTWGLDEQYF	TGTGCCAGCAGCTCCACCTGGGGGCTCGACGAGCAGTACTTC
TRBV5-1	NA	TRBD2	TRBJ2-2	CASSLPTGGSRTGELFF	TGCGCCAGCAGCTTACCAACGGGGGGATCGAGGACCGGGGAGCTGTTTTTT
TRBV4-1	NA	NA	TRBJ2-7	CASSQGGLESSYEQYF	TGCGCCAGCAGCCAAGGAGGACTGGAGAGCTCCTACGAGCAGTACTTC
TRBV5-1	NA	TRBD1	TRBJ1-3	CASSPDRGSTGNTIYF	TGCGCCAGCAGCCCGGACAGGGGATCCACTGGAAACACCATATATTTT
TRBV7-3	few	TRBD2	TRBJ2-7	CASSPTSGSYEQYF	TGTGCCAGCAGCCCAACTAGCGGCTCCTACGAGCAGTACTTC
TRBV2	NA	NA	TRBJ1-5	CASRNEPYGNQPQHF	TGTGCCAGCCGCAACGAGCCGTACGGCAATCAGCCCCAGCATTTT
TRBV7-6	NA	TRBD2	TRBJ2-5	CASSPTSGGFGETQYF	TGTGCCAGCAGCCCGACTAGCGGGGGGTTCGGAGAGACCCAGTACTTC
TRBV7-2	NA	NA	TRBJ1-2	CASSLTLEAGTLGGGYTF	TGTGCCAGCAGCCTTACCTTAGAGGCGGGTACGCTGGGCGGTGGCTACACCTTC
TRBV5-1	NA	NA	TRBJ2-5	CASSWGYQETQYF	TGCGCCAGCAGCTGGGGCTACCAGGAGACCCAGTACTTC
TRBV7-8	NA	TRBD2	TRBJ2-2	CASSPKLRGLAGGQGTGELFF	TGTGCCAGCAGCCCGAAGCTTAGAGGACTAGCGGGGGGGCAGGGCACCGGGGAGCTGTTTTTT
TRBV3-1/TRBV3-2	NA	NA	TRBJ1-1	CASTRRGGTEAFF	TGTGCCAGCACCCGAAGGGGGGGCACTGAAGCTTTCTTT
TRBV5-6	once	TRBD2	TRBJ2-5	CASSLGTSGGPRDQETQYF	TGTGCCAGCAGCTTGGGGACTAGCGGGGGGCCCCGGGACCAAGAGACCCAGTACTTC
TRBV9	NA	TRBD2	TRBJ2-2	CASSARLAGGRTGELFF	TGTGCCAGCAGCGCCAGACTAGCGGGGGGGCGGACCGGGGAGCTGTTTTTT
TRBV30	NA	NA	TRBJ1-2	CAWSPGEGYTF	TGTGCCTGGAGCCCAGGGGAAGGCTACACCTTC
TRBV7-3	NA	TRBD2	TRBJ2-3	CASSLNVGGGASTQYF	TGTGCCAGCAGCTTAAATGTCGGCGGGGGGGCCTCTACGCAGTATTTT
TRBV10-1	NA	TRBD2	TRBJ2-5	CASTAGTSGEETQYF	TGCGCCAGCACCGCCGGGACTAGCGGGGAAGAGACCCAGTACTTC
TRBV9	NA	NA	TRBJ2-1	CASSGDFYNEQFF	TGTGCCAGCAGCGGAGACTTCTACAATGAGCAGTTCTTC
TRBV24-1	NA	TRBD2	TRBJ2-5	CATSDFGTSGGSGTQYF	TGTGCCACCAGTGATTTTGGGACTAGCGGGGGTTCGGGGACCCAGTACTTC
TRBV5-4	NA	TRBD1	TRBJ1-2	CASSLGRTGYGYTF	TGTGCCAGCAGCTTGGGCCGGACAGGGTATGGCTACACCTTC
TRBV3-1/TRBV3-2	NA	TRBD1	TRBJ1-2	CASSQERQGGGYTF	TGTGCCAGCAGCCAAGAACGGCAGGGGGGTGGCTACACCTTC
TRBV7-9	NA	NA	TRBJ1-1	CASSSTRMNTEAFF	TGTGCCAGCAGCTCTACTCGAATGAACACTGAAGCTTTCTTT
TRBV3-1/TRBV3-2	NA	NA	TRBJ2-2	CASSHFGGGAYTGELFF	TGTGCCAGCAGCCATTTTGGTGGGGGGGCCTACACCGGGGAGCTGTTTTTT
TRBV5-6	NA	NA	TRBJ1-2	CASSLGTSYGYTF	TGTGCCAGCAGCTTGGGCACATCCTATGGCTACACCTTC
TRBV10-3	NA	TRBD1	TRBJ2-5	CAIWKGAGGETQYF	TGTGCCATCTGGAAGGGGGCCGGTGGGGAGACCCAGTACTTC
TRBV7-8	NA	TRBD1	TRBJ2-5	CASSPTTGGAETQYF	TGTGCCAGCAGCCCAACGACAGGGGGCGCCGAGACCCAGTACTTC
TRBV20-1	NA	TRBD2	TRBJ2-1	CSASSLTGGNEQFF	TGCAGTGCTAGTTCCCTGACGGGAGGCAATGAGCAGTTCTTC
TRBV9	NA	TRBD1	TRBJ2-1	CASSTRTGSYGEQFF	TGTGCCAGCAGCACCCGGACAGGTTCATATGGAGAGCAGTTCTTC
TRBV19	NA	NA	TRBJ1-4	CASSIVGGDRGEKLFF	TGTGCCAGTAGTATAGTAGGTGGAGACCGTGGTGAAAAACTGTTTTTT
TRBV6-5	NA	NA	TRBJ2-5	CASARTEQETQYF	TGTGCCAGCGCAAGGACAGAACAAGAGACCCAGTACTTC
TRBV30	NA	NA	TRBJ1-3	CAYDTESSGNTIYF	TGTGCTTACGATACAGAGAGCTCTGGAAACACCATATATTTT
TRBV18	NA	TRBD1	TRBJ2-1	CASSPQGQGRDEQFF	TGTGCCAGCTCACCACAGGGACAGGGGCGCGATGAGCAGTTCTTC
TRBV4-1	NA	NA	TRBJ2-1	CASRQVSSYNEQFF	TGCGCCAGTCGACAGGTGAGCTCCTACAATGAGCAGTTCTTC
TRBV28	NA	NA	TRBJ2-6	CASSLADNSGANVLTF	TGTGCCAGCAGTTTGGCAGATAACTCTGGGGCCAACGTCCTGACTTTC
TRBV6-6	NA	NA	TRBJ2-1	CASSYGGTYNEQFF	TGTGCCAGCAGTTACGGGGGGACCTACAATGAGCAGTTCTTC
TRBV29-1	few	NA	TRBJ2-3	CSVGGDSRGTDTQYF	TGCAGCGTTGGCGGGGACAGCCGGGGCACAGATACGCAGTATTTT
TRBV21-1	NA	NA	TRBJ1-1	CASRATAINTEAFF	TGTGCCAGCAGAGCTACAGCCATCAACACTGAAGCTTTCTTT
TRBV9	once	TRBD2	TRBJ2-1	CASSVSLAGHYNEQFF	TGTGCCAGCAGCGTAAGCCTAGCGGGGCACTACAATGAGCAGTTCTTC
TRBV5-6	NA	NA	TRBJ1-1	CASSLVGGDTEAFF	TGTGCCAGCAGCTTGGTTGGGGGGGACACTGAAGCTTTCTTT
TRBV4-2	NA	TRBD2	TRBJ2-2	CASSRGSGGRGGELFF	TGTGCCAGCAGCCGGGGGAGCGGGGGGAGAGGCGGGGAGCTGTTTTTT